Ten or more counts support the clone carrying this T cell receptor beta chain. Its antigen is currently unknown. The trim removed 0 bases at V and 5 bases at J, leaving 3 bases unmatched. The CDR3 has 14 amino acids. Germline V lookup: CDR1 DFQATT, CDR2 SNEGSKA (reference sequence). The data were obtained in a study of early T cells in non-severe SARS-CoV-2 infection. At the level of the study: Bulk RNA taken from unsorted whole blood was sequenced, leaving chains unpaired.

Molecules of cDNA were individually given unique molecular identifiers that were attached to them. TCRdb processed the 5' RACE reads anew with MiXCR; each CDR3 protein has one entry. The profile shows 20,000 to 30,000 distinct CDR3 sequences, about 4.4% of them singletons. Whole-study findings and limits: VDJdb matching favored anti-spike CD8 responses, missing private and CD4 specificities.

The chain uses TRBV20-1 and TRBJ1-2; 10 bases are a match to TRBD1. The TCR was taken from an adult who was a healthcare worker with PCR-confirmed SARS-CoV-2 infection or an uninfected control (not recorded which). Source material: whole blood. The CDR3 region has the DNA TGCAGTGCTAGAGATGGGGGACAGGGGTATGGCTACACCTTC. This gives the protein CSARDGGQGYGYTF.